These 21 T cell receptor beta chains share one sample of origin, sequenced in a study of cytomegalovirus exposure and HLA in healthy donors. Primers included in the PCR were 60 Vbeta and 13 Jbeta primers. Sequenced by immunoSEQ multiplex PCR; TCRdb stores in-frame clones only, minus some. The table lists roughly 150,000 clones, 80% of them singletons. Input material: PBMCs. Receptor source: a woman between 40 and 50 years old in good health and CMV-seronegative.

Of note for this clone: The junction and the germline gene differ at one end; a read error may be behind it. The chain recombines TRBV7-2 with TRBJ2-1, with TRBD2 as a possible D gene (6 bases). From germline, CDR1 is SGHTA and CDR2 FQGNSA. The CDR3 runs to 16 residues. The CDR3 coding sequence is TGTGCCAGCAGCCTAGCCGGGAGCATCCCGAACAATGAGCAGTTCTTC. This sequence encodes CASSLAGSIPNNEQFF.

This chain joins TRBV19 and TRBJ1-4; no reliable D call. Deletions cut 5 bases from V and 5 bases from J, with 15 bases between. The CDR3 runs to 15 residues. The V gene's germline CDR1 is LNHDA and CDR2 SQIVND (reference sequence). CDR3 residues: CASSPTVVSNEKLFF. CDR3 nucleotides: TGTGCCAGTAGTCCTACGGTAGTGTCAAATGAAAAACTGTTTTTT.

V gene TRBV9 combines with J gene TRBJ2-2; D remains unclear. The CDR3 covers 16 residues. V lost 1 base and J lost 6, with 16 bases in between. In germline, CDR1 is SGDLS, CDR2 YYNGEE. CDR3 bases: TGTGCCAGCAGCGTAACAGTAAGTCCCCTGGCCGGGGAGCTGTTTTTT. It is translated as CASSVTVSPLAGELFF. Full variable domain (missing parts from reference TRBV9 and TRBJ2-2): DSGVTQTPKHLITATGQRVTLRCSPRSGDLSVYWYQQSLDQGLQFLIQYYNGEERAKGNILERFSAQQFPDLHSELNLSSLELGDSALYFCASSVTVSPLAGELFFGEGSRLTVL.

This clone was observed a few times. V gene TRBV28 combines with J gene TRBJ2-7, with D hard to call. V lost 5 bases and J lost 9, with 17 bases in between. This CDR3 region has 13 residues. Germline V gene lookup returns CDR1 MDHEN and CDR2 SYDVKM. CDR3 nucleotides: TGTGCCAGCAGTCTTAGACACGCTCCAGGGCAGTACTTC. It is translated as CASSLRHAPGQYF.

To note about this clone: A read error may produce the germline difference seen at one junction end. The gene calls are TRBV28 and TRBJ2-6, with D perhaps matching TRBD1 (5 bases). This CDR3 has 16 residues. The V gene's germline CDR1 is MDHEN and CDR2 SYDVKM. The CDR3 is CASSSVSAAGANGLTF. The CDR3 DNA reads as TGTGCCAGCAGTTCCGTTTCGGCAGCTGGGGCCAACGGCCTGACTTTC.

The chain recombines TRBV4-2 with TRBJ2-2; 7 bases align to TRBD2. The CDR3 covers 15 residues. CDR1 is LGHNA, CDR2 YNFKEQ, per germline. V gave up 0 bases and J gave up 5 bases; unmatched junction bases: 3. The CDR3 loop reads CASSQELGGTGELFF. The CDR3 nucleotides read TGTGCCAGCAGCCAAGAACTGGGGGGGACCGGGGAGCTGTTTTTT.

The chain recombines TRBV19 with TRBJ2-5; TRBD1 agrees at 7 bases. From germline, CDR1 is LNHDA and CDR2 SQIVND (reference sequence). The CDR3 consists of 14 residues. Trimming removed 5 bases from V and 2 bases from J; junction bases left unmatched: 5. The DNA for the CDR3 is TGTGCCAGTAGTCCTTGGGACAGACAAGAGACCCAGTACTTC. This encodes CASSPWDRQETQYF.

This chain joins TRBV12-5 and TRBJ2-1; 7 bases match TRBD2. Germline lookup yields CDR1 LGHNT and CDR2 FRNRAP. This CDR3 region has 15 residues. V was pared by 1 base and J by 5 bases, with 5 bases of the junction left unmatched. In nucleotides, the CDR3 is TGTGCTAGTGGTTTGGGTTCTGCGGGGGACAATGAGCAGTTCTTC. This codes for CASGLGSAGDNEQFF.

The chain joins TRBV5-1 to TRBJ2-4; maybe TRBD1 (5 bases). Looked up from germline, CDR1 is SGHRS and CDR2 is YFSETQ. The CDR3 is 15 residues long. The ends were cut back, 2 bases at V and 0 bases at J, with 9 bases in the middle. CDR3 sequence (DNA): TGCGCCAGCAGCTTCGACAGTTTAGCCAAAAACATTCAGTACTTC. Translation: CASSFDSLAKNIQYF.

The rearrangement links TRBV19 to TRBJ1-5; D is ambiguous. Trimming removed 2 bases from V and 2 bases from J, with 10 bases in between. Germline V gene lookup returns CDR1 LNHDA and CDR2 SQIVND (reference sequence). CDR3 length: 15 residues. CDR3 bases: TGTGCCAGTAGTATAATTGTGGCAGGCAATCAGCCCCAGCATTTT. Protein: CASSIIVAGNQPQHF.

This clone occurred once. The chain links TRBV5-4 to TRBJ1-5, with 10 nucleotides matching TRBD1. J was trimmed by 2 bases and V by 4 bases; bases with no gene match: 6. This CDR3 region has 16 residues. Germline V lookup: CDR1 SGHNT, CDR2 YYREEE (reference sequence). The CDR3 loop reads CASSVTGGAGNQPQHF. DNA of the CDR3: TGTGCCAGCAGCGTGACAGGGGGCGCGGGCAATCAGCCCCAGCATTTT.

The genes are TRBV11-2 and TRBJ2-3; TRBD2 agrees at 9 bases. Germline CDR1 SGHAT, CDR2 FQNNGV. This CDR3 spans 15 amino acids. With V trimmed by 3 bases and J by 6 bases, 7 bases remained unmatched. The CDR3 is CASSFRLAVGDTQYF. CDR3 in DNA: TGTGCCAGCAGCTTCCGACTAGCGGTAGGGGATACGCAGTATTTT.

This sequence joins TRBV5-6 and TRBJ2-7; 9 bases are a match to TRBD2. J lost 2 bases, V lost 2 bases, and 2 bases had no gene match. This CDR3 spans 14 amino acids. Germline assignment: CDR1 SGHDT and CDR2 YYEEEE. This CDR3 reads CASSFSGSPYEQYF. The CDR3 bases are TGTGCCAGCAGCTTTAGCGGGAGCCCCTACGAGCAGTACTTC.

This CDR3 is CASSVPGQGASGYTF. In nucleotides, the CDR3 is TGTGCCAGCAGCGTCCCGGGACAGGGGGCATCTGGCTACACCTTC. The genes are TRBV5-6 and TRBJ1-2, with 12 nucleotides matching TRBD1. The V gene end was trimmed by 4 bases and the J gene end by 7 bases; junction bases not matched to a gene: 8. CDR3 length equals 15 residues. Germline-derived CDR1 and CDR2 are SGHDT and YYEEEE.

This clone came up a few times. The chain employs TRBV7-3 and TRBJ2-1; TRBD2 might be the D (5 bases). CDR1 and CDR2 from the germline V gene are SGHTA and FQGTGA. V lost 5 bases and J 6 bases, leaving 11 bases between the germline ends. This CDR3 has 13 residues. The CDR3 DNA follows: TGTGCCAGCAGCCTCACTCGGGGCAATGAGCAGTTCTTC. It yields the protein CASSLTRGNEQFF.

This clone has only a few counts. The chain couples TRBV18 to TRBJ2-1; 7 bases are shared with TRBD1. V dropped 4 bases and J dropped 5; count of bases not matched to a gene: 2. The CDR3 covers 13 residues. CDR1 KGHSH and CDR2 LQKENI come from the germline V gene. The CDR3 region is CASSQDRDNEQFF. Here the CDR3 DNA reads TGTGCCAGCTCACAAGACAGGGACAATGAGCAGTTCTTC.

This chain links TRBV19 with TRBJ1-1, with unresolved D. The CDR3 runs to 12 residues. Trimming took 5 bases from V and 6 from J, leaving 10 bases between them. CDR1 is LNHDA, CDR2 SQIVND, per germline (reference sequence). CDR3: CASSGGWSEAFF. The CDR3 DNA is TGTGCCAGTAGTGGCGGGTGGTCTGAAGCTTTCTTT.

The chain links TRBV18 to TRBJ1-4; maybe TRBD1 (6 bases). This CDR3 is 14 amino acids long. Germline CDR1 and CDR2: KGHSH and LQKENI. V shed 6 bases and J shed 5 bases, with 13 bases lying between them. CDR3 DNA: TGTGCCAGCTCTCCGGACAGCAGAAATGAAAAACTGTTTTTT. Protein: CASSPDSRNEKLFF. Based on the CDR3 plus reference TRBV18 and TRBJ1-4, the full variable domain is NAGVMQNPRHLVRRRGQEARLRCSPMKGHSHVYWYRQLPEEGLKFMVYLQKENIIDESGMPKERFSAEFPKEGPSILRIQQVVRGDSAAYFCASSPDSRNEKLFFGSGTQLSVL.

The chain combines TRBV15 with TRBJ2-7; 8 bases are a match to TRBD2. The length of the CDR3 is 18 residues. Trimming removed 5 bases from V and 0 bases from J; junction bases left unmatched: 15. CDR1 LNHNV and CDR2 YYDKDF come from the germline V gene (reference sequence). CDR3 in DNA: TGTGCCACCAGCCCAGGTTCGGGAGGGTCGCAAAGCTCCTACGAGCAGTACTTC. Its protein product is CATSPGSGGSQSSYEQYF.

V is TRBV10-3 and J is TRBJ2-5, with 9 bases that match TRBD2. The germline V gene has CDR1 ENHRY and CDR2 SYGVKD. The V and J ends lost 0 bases and 3 bases, in that order; junction bases with no gene match: 2. The CDR3 is 15 residues long. Here the CDR3 reads CAISESASGEETQYF. Here the CDR3 DNA reads TGTGCCATCAGTGAGTCGGCTAGCGGGGAAGAGACCCAGTACTTC.

The rearrangement links TRBV28 to TRBJ2-7; D might be TRBD1 (6 bases). Germline-derived CDR1 and CDR2 are MDHEN and SYDVKM. The CDR3 spans 15 residues. V lost 6 bases to trimming and J lost 4 bases, with 19 bases between them. CDR3 in amino acids: CASRLQTGWLYEQYF. The CDR3 coding sequence is TGTGCCAGCAGGCTCCAGACAGGTTGGCTTTACGAGCAGTACTTC. Variable domain in full (rest from reference TRBV28 and TRBJ2-7): DVKVTQSSRYLVKRTGEKVFLECVQDMDHENMFWYRQDPGLGLRLIYFSYDVKMKEKGDIPEGYSVSREKKERFSLILESASTNQTSMYLCASRLQTGWLYEQYFGPGTRLTVT.